What follows is one TCR beta chain and its context. In its sample, this clonotype was seen a few times. What antigen it recognizes has not been identified. No qualities accompany the bases; no much larger clone lies one base away. V is cut back by 6 bases and J by 8 bases, with 11 bases in the junction unmatched. Based on the germline V gene, the CDR1 and CDR2 sequences are SNHLY and FYNNEI. The CDR3 starts with the cysteine, ends with the phenylalanine, and has 15 residues. CDR3 DNA only is kept here, 45 bases in frame from base 1. The source of the sample is a study of CD8 T cells in ankylosing spondylitis (dated by TCRdb to about 2017). Regarding the complete study: To find TCR variants linked to disease, the study profiled T cell receptor beta repertoires in ankylosing spondylitis patients and healthy donors. The full study cohort was made up of 25 to 30 ankylosing spondylitis patients and roughly 100 healthy donors. Samples of peripheral blood were taken, and for ankylosing spondylitis patients, synovial fluid was collected as well. The research as a whole found: The disease-linked clones were reported to be significantly enriched in matched synovial fluid samples from ankylosing spondylitis patients. A TCR beta motif made up of 7 to 9 highly homologous amino acid variants appeared to be characteristic of blood from ankylosing spondylitis patients. Some TCR beta motif variants had previously been reported in synovial fluid and blood of reactive arthritis patients, which suggested common disease-initiation mechanisms. A CD8+ phenotype was shown by the disease-linked clones, which were found at relatively low frequencies in peripheral blood.

The run used an Illumina HiSeq 2500. Quantitative 5'-RACE with molecular barcodes was the method used to prepare the TCR beta libraries. The authors' analysis ran thus. A new computational method based on a probabilistic model of VDJ rearrangement was used to identify disease-linked TCR variants. TCRdb reanalyzed the raw reads on its own, using fastp at Q25 for trimming and MiXCR for clone calling, and kept in-frame beta chains. A single entry per CDR3 protein holds the most common genes and DNA from its merged rows. None of the V and J calls come from the authors' own analysis; TCRdb made them. The sample yields roughly 700,000 distinct CDR3 sequences; roughly 19% were counted once. The biggest ten clones account for around a fifth of the sample.

Sequenced sample: blood, either unsorted or a sorted T cell fraction (not recorded which). The chain is encoded by TRBV2 joined to TRBJ1-2; 11 bases in the junction line up with TRBD1. This receptor was taken from a male donor with ankylosing spondylitis. CDR3 region: CASSGPPGQGEGYTF. In nucleotide form, the sequence is TGTGCCAGCAGCGGGCCCCCGGGACAGGGGGAAGGCTACACCTTC.